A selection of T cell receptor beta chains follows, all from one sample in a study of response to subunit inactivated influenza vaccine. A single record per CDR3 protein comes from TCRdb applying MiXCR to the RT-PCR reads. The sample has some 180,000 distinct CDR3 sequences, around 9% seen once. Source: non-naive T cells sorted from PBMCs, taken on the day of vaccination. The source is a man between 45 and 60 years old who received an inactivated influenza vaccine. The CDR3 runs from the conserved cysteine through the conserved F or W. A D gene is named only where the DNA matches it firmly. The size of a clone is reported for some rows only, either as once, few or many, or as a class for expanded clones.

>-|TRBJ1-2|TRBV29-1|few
CSVEVGSTNYGYTF
TGCAGCGTTGAAGTGGGGTCGACTAACTATGGCTACACCTTC
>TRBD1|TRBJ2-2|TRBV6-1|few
CASFSAGQGATGELFF
TGTGCCAGTTTTTCAGCGGGACAGGGGGCGACCGGGGAGCTGTTTTTT
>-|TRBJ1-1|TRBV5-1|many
CASSFQTGASTEAFF
TGCGCCAGCAGCTTCCAGACGGGGGCGAGCACTGAAGCTTTCTTT
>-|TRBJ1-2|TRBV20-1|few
CSARVRSNYGYTF
TGCAGTGCTAGGGTCAGGTCTAACTATGGCTACACCTTC
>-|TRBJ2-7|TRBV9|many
CASSVGVVGDTPYEQYF
TGTGCCAGCAGCGTAGGGGTAGTGGGGGACACCCCCTACGAGCAGTACTTC
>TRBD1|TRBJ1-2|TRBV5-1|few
CASSLTGARGYTF
TGCGCCAGCAGCTTGACAGGGGCGCGGGGCTACACCTTC
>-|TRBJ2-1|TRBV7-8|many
CASRGQNNEQFF
TGTGCCAGCAGGGGGCAGAACAATGAGCAGTTCTTC
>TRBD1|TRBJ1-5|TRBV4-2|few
CASSQGQGRHF
TGTGCCAGCAGCCAGGGACAGGGGAGACATTTT
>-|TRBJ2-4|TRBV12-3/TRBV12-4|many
CASSLGRDKNIQYF
TGTGCCAGCAGTTTAGGGCGGGACAAAAACATTCAGTACTTC
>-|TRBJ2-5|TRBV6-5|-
CASRSSSETQYF
TGTGCCAGTAGGAGTAGCTCGGAGACCCAGTACTTC
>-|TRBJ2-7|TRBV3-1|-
CASSTYTGVPSYEQYF
TGTGCCAGCAGCACGTATACGGGGGTCCCCTCCTACGAGCAGTACTTC
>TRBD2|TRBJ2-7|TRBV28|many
CASRPGLGTGYEQYF
TGTGCCAGCAGACCGGGACTAGGGACGGGGTACGAGCAGTACTTC
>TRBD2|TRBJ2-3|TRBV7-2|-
CASSLAGRLAGGPTDTQYF
TGTGCCAGCAGCTTAGCGGGGCGACTAGCGGGAGGCCCCACAGATACGCAGTATTTT
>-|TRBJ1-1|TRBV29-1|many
CSVVGGPMNTEAFF
TGCAGCGTTGTAGGGGGGCCCATGAACACTGAAGCTTTCTTT
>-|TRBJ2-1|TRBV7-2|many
CASSLSYNEQFF
TGTGCCAGCAGCCTCTCCTACAATGAGCAGTTCTTC
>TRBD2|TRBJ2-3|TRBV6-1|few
CASRDAGGRTDTQYF
TGTGCCAGCAGGGATGCGGGGGGGCGGACAGATACGCAGTATTTT
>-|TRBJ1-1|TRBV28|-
CASSFGVTEAFF
TGTGCCAGCAGTTTTGGGGTCACTGAAGCTTTCTTT
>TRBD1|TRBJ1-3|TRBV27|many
CASSSLPGQGGNTIYF
TGTGCCAGCAGTTCGTTACCGGGACAGGGAGGAAACACCATATATTTT
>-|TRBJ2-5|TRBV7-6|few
CASSLSWVQETQYF
TGTGCCAGCAGCCTGTCTTGGGTCCAAGAGACCCAGTACTTC
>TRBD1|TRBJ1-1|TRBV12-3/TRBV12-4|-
CASSFGQGTEAFF
TGTGCCAGCAGCTTTGGACAGGGCACTGAAGCTTTCTTT
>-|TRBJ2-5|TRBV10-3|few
CAISERGERETQYF
TGTGCCATCAGTGAGAGGGGTGAGAGGGAGACCCAGTACTTC
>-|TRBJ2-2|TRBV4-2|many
CASSRGVGTGELFF
TGTGCCAGCAGCCGCGGTGTGGGCACCGGGGAGCTGTTTTTT
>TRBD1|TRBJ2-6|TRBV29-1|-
CSVVYGQGASGANVLTF
TGCAGCGTTGTTTATGGGCAGGGGGCAAGCGGGGCCAACGTCCTGACTTTC
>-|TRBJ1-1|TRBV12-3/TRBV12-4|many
CASSRGGDAFF
TGTGCCAGCAGCCGAGGGGGTGACGCTTTCTTT
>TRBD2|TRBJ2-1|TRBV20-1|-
CSATVRPSGSSYNEQFF
TGCAGTGCTACGGTCAGGCCTAGCGGGAGCTCCTACAATGAGCAGTTCTTC
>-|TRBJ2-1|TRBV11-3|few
CASSLGAGWGDEQFF
TGTGCCAGCAGCTTAGGGGCAGGGTGGGGCGATGAGCAGTTCTTC
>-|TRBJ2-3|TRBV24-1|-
CATSAPGHRTDTQYF
TGTGCCACCAGTGCTCCGGGACACCGCACAGATACGCAGTATTTT
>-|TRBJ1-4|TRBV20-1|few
CSAWNPIGEKLFF
TGCAGTGCTTGGAACCCGATTGGGGAAAAACTGTTTTTT
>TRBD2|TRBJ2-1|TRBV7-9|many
CATHSGETSYNEQFF
TGTGCCACACATAGCGGGGAAACCTCCTACAATGAGCAGTTCTTC
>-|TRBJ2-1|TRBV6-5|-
CASSTTAVISYNEQFF
TGTGCCAGCAGTACTACTGCGGTCATCTCCTACAATGAGCAGTTCTTC
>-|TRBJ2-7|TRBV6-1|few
CASSRSGGGAEQYF
TGTGCCAGCAGCCGTTCTGGCGGAGGGGCGGAGCAGTACTTC
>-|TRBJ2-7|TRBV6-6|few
CASSHREVREQYF
TGTGCCAGCAGCCACAGGGAGGTGCGCGAGCAGTACTTC
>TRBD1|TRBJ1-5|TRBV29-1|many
CSAQTGGLDQPQHF
TGCAGCGCTCAGACAGGGGGCTTAGATCAGCCCCAGCATTTT
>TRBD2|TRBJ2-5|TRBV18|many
CASSSGSGAQETQYF
TGTGCCAGCTCCTCAGGGAGCGGGGCTCAAGAGACCCAGTACTTC
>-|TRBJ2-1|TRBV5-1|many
CASSLEQLTGYNEQFF
TGCGCCAGCAGCTTGGAACAGCTAACTGGATACAATGAGCAGTTCTTC
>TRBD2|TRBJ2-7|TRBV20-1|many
CSAHGSGRVNSYEQYF
TGCAGTGCACATGGTAGCGGGAGAGTAAATTCCTACGAGCAGTACTTC
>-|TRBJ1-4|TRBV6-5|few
CASRLFRQGLGEEKLFF
TGTGCCAGCAGATTATTTCGCCAGGGGTTAGGGGAAGAAAAACTGTTTTTT
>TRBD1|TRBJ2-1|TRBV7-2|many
CASSLGVGTDYNEQFF
TGTGCCAGCAGCTTAGGGGTCGGGACAGACTACAATGAGCAGTTCTTC
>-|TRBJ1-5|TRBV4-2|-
CASSQEGHSWPQHF
TGTGCCAGCAGCCAAGAGGGACACTCCTGGCCCCAGCATTTT
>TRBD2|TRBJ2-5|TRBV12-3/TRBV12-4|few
CASSLRRTSGVGETQYF
TGTGCCAGCAGTTTAAGGCGGACTAGCGGGGTGGGGGAGACCCAGTACTTC
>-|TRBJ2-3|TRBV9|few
CASSVDGISTDTQYF
TGTGCCAGCAGCGTAGATGGGATTAGCACAGATACGCAGTATTTT
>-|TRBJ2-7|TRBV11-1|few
CASSFNRVSYEQYF
TGTGCCAGCAGCTTTAATCGGGTCTCCTACGAGCAGTACTTC
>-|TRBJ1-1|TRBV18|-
CASSTGLREGTEAFF
TGTGCCAGCTCCACCGGGTTAAGGGAAGGGACTGAAGCTTTCTTT
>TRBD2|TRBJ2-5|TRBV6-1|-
CASRARGLGVETQYF
TGTGCCAGCAGGGCCCGAGGACTAGGGGTCGAGACCCAGTACTTC
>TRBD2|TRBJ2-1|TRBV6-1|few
CASSSRTSGNHRGYNEQFF
TGTGCCAGCAGTAGCCGGACTAGCGGGAACCATCGGGGATACAATGAGCAGTTCTTC
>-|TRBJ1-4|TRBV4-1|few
CASSQSRGTGEKLFF
TGCGCCAGCAGCCAATCCAGGGGCACGGGTGAAAAACTGTTTTTT
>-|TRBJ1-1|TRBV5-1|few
CASSLGTAKDTEAFF
TGCGCCAGCAGCTTGGGGACAGCAAAAGACACTGAAGCTTTCTTT
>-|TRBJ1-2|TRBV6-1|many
CASSEVLWYGYTF
TGTGCCAGCAGTGAAGTTCTGTGGTATGGCTACACCTTC
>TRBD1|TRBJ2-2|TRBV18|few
CASSPGTGVPGELFF
TGTGCCAGCTCACCAGGGACAGGGGTGCCCGGGGAGCTGTTTTTT
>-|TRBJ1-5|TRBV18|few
CASSPHRDQPQHF
TGTGCCAGCTCACCACATAGGGACCAGCCCCAGCATTTT
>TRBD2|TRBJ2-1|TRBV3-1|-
CASSPRGSGRWDGSNEQFF
TGTGCCAGCAGCCCCCGCGGTAGCGGGAGGTGGGATGGTTCGAATGAGCAGTTCTTC
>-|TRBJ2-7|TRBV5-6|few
CASSLWRVSYEQYF
TGTGCCAGCAGCTTGTGGCGGGTCTCCTACGAGCAGTACTTC